The clone carrying this T cell receptor (beta chain) was detected once. The data belong to a study of blood T cell repertoires in COVID-19. Background on the study: Sites in the United States, Italy and Spain provided acute and convalescent COVID-19 samples.

Per the original methods: Estimates of nucleated cell counts were drawn from the amplification of reference gene primers. The assay was immunoSEQ multiplex PCR, and TCRdb's table has in-frame clones only and misses some. V and J calls and clone size are given by that table; D and trimming were obtained from the DNA. The repertoire holds hundreds of thousands of clones, approximately 87% seen once, with around 6% in the top ten. V was cut by 3 bases and J by 6 bases, with 13 bases left in between. The CDR3 extends over 14 amino acids. CDR1 is SGHRS and CDR2 is YFSETQ in the germline V gene. The source is a woman between 45 and 65 years old with COVID-19, enrolled during active disease. The chain couples TRBV5-1 to TRBJ2-1, with a weak D call TRBD2 (5 bases). Sequencing was carried out using peripheral blood. CDR3 residues: CASSSRVYGNEQFF. The CDR3 nucleotides are TGCGCCAGCAGCTCGAGGGTGTACGGCAATGAGCAGTTCTTC.